Given below is one T cell receptor beta chain in context. These data originate in a study of cytomegalovirus exposure and HLA in healthy donors. CDR1 and CDR2 (germline): KGHSY, FQNENV. The CDR3 consists of 13 residues. Trimming left V 4 bases short and J 7 bases short, with 8 bases between. The PCR had 60 Vbeta and 13 Jbeta primers. The method was immunoSEQ multiplex PCR; TCRdb's version includes in-frame clones alone and lacks a portion of them. This repertoire includes 140,000 to 150,000 clones. The chain has TRBV16 and TRBJ1-6; weak D call: TRBD1 (5 bases). What was sequenced was PBMCs. The sequence came from a male donor in good health and CMV-seronegative. The CDR3 region has the DNA TGTGCCAGCAGCCGGCAGGGAAATTCACCCCTCCACTTT. It specifies CASSRQGNSPLHF. The entire variable domain, with the rest obtained from reference TRBV16 and TRBJ1-6, is as follows: GEEVAQTPKHLVRGEGQKAKLYCAPIKGHSYVFWYQQVLKNEFKFLISFQNENVFDETGMPKERFSAKCLPNSPCSLEIQATKLEDSAVYFCASSRQGNSPLHFGNGTRLTVT.